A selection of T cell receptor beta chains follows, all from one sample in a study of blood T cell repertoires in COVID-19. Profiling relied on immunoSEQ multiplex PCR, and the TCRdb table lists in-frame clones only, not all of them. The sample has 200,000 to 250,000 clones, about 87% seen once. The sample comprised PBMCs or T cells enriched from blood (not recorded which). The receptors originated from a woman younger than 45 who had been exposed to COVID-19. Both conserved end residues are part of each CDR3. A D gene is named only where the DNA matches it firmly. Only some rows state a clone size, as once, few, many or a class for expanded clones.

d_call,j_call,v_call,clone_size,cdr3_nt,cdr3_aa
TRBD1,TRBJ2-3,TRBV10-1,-,TGCGCCAGCTCGCCCGGGACAGTATCCACAGATACGCAGTATTTT,CASSPGTVSTDTQYF
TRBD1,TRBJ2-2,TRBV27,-,TGTGCCAGCAGTCCCCGACAGGGTAACACCGGGGAGCTGTTTTTT,CASSPRQGNTGELFF
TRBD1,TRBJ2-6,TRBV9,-,TGTGCCAGCAGCGGGAAACTAACAGGGGTGACGGGGGCCAACGTCCTGACTTTC,CASSGKLTGVTGANVLTF
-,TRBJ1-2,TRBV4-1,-,TGCGCCAGCAGCCAAGATCTGACTTCCGGGGGTTATGGCTACACCTTC,CASSQDLTSGGYGYTF
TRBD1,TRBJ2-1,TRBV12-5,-,TGTGCTAGTGGTGCGGACAGGGAAGGGGTCTTC,CASGADREGVF
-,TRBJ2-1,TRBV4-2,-,TGTGCCAGCAGCCAAGTTCTAGCTCCGAATGAGCAGTTCTTC,CASSQVLAPNEQFF
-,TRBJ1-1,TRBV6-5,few,TGTGCCAGCACTAGGACAATGAACACTGAAGCTTTCTTT,CASTRTMNTEAFF
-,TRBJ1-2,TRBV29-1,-,TGCAGCGTCCGGGACTCCCGGAGCCATGGCTACACCTTC,CSVRDSRSHGYTF
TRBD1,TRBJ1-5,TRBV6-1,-,TGTGCCAGCAGTGAAGCGCACAGGGGACTTCAGCCCCAGCATTTT,CASSEAHRGLQPQHF
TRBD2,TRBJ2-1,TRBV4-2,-,TGTGCCAGCAGCCAACCGGGAGGGCGGAATGAGCAGTTCTTC,CASSQPGGRNEQFF
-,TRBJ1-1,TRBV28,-,TGTGCCAGCAGTTTTGTATTGGCAGTTGAAGCTTTCTTT,CASSFVLAVEAFF
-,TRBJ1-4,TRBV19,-,TGTGCCAGTAGTATCCCAGGCTCCAAAGAAAAACTGTTTTTT,CASSIPGSKEKLFF
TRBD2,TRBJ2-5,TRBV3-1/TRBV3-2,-,TGTGCCAGCAGCCCCTTAGCGGGAGCCAGTCAAGAGACCCAGTACTTC,CASSPLAGASQETQYF
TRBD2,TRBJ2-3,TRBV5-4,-,TGTGCCAGCAGCTTGGGCGGGAGCTGGCGGATTACAGATACGCAGTATTTT,CASSLGGSWRITDTQYF
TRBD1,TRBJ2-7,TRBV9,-,TGTGCCAGCAGCCCCGGACAGGGGGCAAATTACGAGCAGTACTTC,CASSPGQGANYEQYF
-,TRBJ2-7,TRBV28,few,TGTGCCAGCAGTCAACAGGGATACGAGCAGTACTTC,CASSQQGYEQYF
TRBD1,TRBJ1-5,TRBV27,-,TGTGCCAGCAGTTTATCGCCACCGGACAGGGATAGATATAGCAATCAGCCCCAGCATTTT,CASSLSPPDRDRYSNQPQHF
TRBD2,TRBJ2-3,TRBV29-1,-,TGCAGCGTTGGCGGGAGTAGCCCAGATACGCAGTATTTT,CSVGGSSPDTQYF
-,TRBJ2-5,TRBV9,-,TGTGCCAGCAGCGCCTACCGAGGGAGGTATGAGACCCAGTACTTC,CASSAYRGRYETQYF
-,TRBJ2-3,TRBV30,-,TGTGCCTGGAGTGGCGGGTCGTTAACCGTGGGGTATTTT,CAWSGGSLTVGYF
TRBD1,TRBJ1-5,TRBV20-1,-,TGCAGTGCTAGTCCCCGGGACTCGGACAGGGGACCAAATCAGCCCCAGCATTTT,CSASPRDSDRGPNQPQHF
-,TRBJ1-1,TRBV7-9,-,TGTGCCTCGGGGGGGAACACTGAAGCTTTCTTT,CASGGNTEAFF
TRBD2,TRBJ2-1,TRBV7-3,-,TGTGCCAGCAGCCCCAACGGACTAGCGGGTATAAATGAGCAGTTCTTC,CASSPNGLAGINEQFF
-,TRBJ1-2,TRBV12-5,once,TGTGCTAGTGGTCCGGGAGCCCATGGCTACACCTTC,CASGPGAHGYTF
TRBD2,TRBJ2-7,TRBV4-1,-,TGCGCCAGCAGCTGGGCTAGCGGCTCCTACGAGCAGTACTTC,CASSWASGSYEQYF
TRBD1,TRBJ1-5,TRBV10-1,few,TGCGCCAGGAGGGACAGGGAAAAAAACCAGCCCCAGCATTTT,CARRDREKNQPQHF
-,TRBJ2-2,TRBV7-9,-,TGTGCCAGCAGCTTAGCGCAGAAGGGGCCGAACACCGGGGAGCTGTTTTTT,CASSLAQKGPNTGELFF
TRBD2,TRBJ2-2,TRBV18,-,TGTGCCAGCTCACCACTAACGGGAGGAGAAACCGGGGAGCTGTTTTTT,CASSPLTGGETGELFF
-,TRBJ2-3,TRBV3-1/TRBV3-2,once,TGTGCCAGCAGCCCTTTGGTCTGGAGGGGAGGAAACACAGATACGCAGTATTTT,CASSPLVWRGGNTDTQYF
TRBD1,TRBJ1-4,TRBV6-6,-,TGTGCCAGCAGTTATCCTAGGACAGGGGGGGGTGAAAAACTGTTTTTT,CASSYPRTGGGEKLFF
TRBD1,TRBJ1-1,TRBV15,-,TGTGCCACCAGCAGAGATAACAGGGGGAACACTGAAGCTTTCTTT,CATSRDNRGNTEAFF
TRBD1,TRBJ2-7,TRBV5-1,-,TGCGCCAGCAGCCGAAATCCGATCGGACAGGGGGCATCCTACGAGCAGTACTTC,CASSRNPIGQGASYEQYF
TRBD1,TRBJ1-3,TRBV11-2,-,TGTGCCAGCAGCGACGCTAGGACAGGGGTTTGGAACACCATATATTTT,CASSDARTGVWNTIYF
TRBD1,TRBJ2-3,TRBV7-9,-,TGTGCCAGCGGCGACAGGGGAGATACGCAGTATTTT,CASGDRGDTQYF
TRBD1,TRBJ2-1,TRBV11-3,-,TGTGCCAGCAGCTCGACAGGGAGTCAGAATGAGCAGTTCTTC,CASSSTGSQNEQFF
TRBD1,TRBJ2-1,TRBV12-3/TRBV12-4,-,TGTGCCAGCACAACCGGGGACAGGGAAAAGTTCTTC,CASTTGDREKFF
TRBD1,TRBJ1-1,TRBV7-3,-,TGTGCCAGCAGCCCCCACAGGGGGTACACTGAAGCTTTCTTT,CASSPHRGYTEAFF
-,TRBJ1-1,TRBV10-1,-,TGCGCCAGCAGCCAGACAGGGAACACTGAAGCTTTCTTT,CASSQTGNTEAFF
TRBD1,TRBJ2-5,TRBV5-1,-,TGCGCCAGCAGCATGAACAGGGGATTCCAAGAGACCCAGTACTTC,CASSMNRGFQETQYF
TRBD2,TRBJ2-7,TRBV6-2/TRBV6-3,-,TGTGCCAGCAGCGCTTTGGGGACTAGCGGGAGGCAGCTCGAGCAGTACTTC,CASSALGTSGRQLEQYF
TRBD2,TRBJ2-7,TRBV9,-,TGTGCCAGCAGCGGGACTAGCGGGGGCTCCTACGAGCAGTACTTC,CASSGTSGGSYEQYF
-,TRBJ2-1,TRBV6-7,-,TGTGCCAGTGGAGGAGTGAGCTCCTACAATGAGCAGTTCTTC,CASGGVSSYNEQFF
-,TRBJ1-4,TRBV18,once,TGTGCCAGCTCACCATTGGCCCCAACTAATGAAAAACTGTTTTTT,CASSPLAPTNEKLFF
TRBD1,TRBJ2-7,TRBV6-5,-,TGTGCCACCAGCCGGGACAGACGCGGCGAGCAGTACTTC,CATSRDRRGEQYF
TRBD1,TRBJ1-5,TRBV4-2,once,TGTGCCAGCAGCCAAGATAAGGGGACAGATATCAATCAGCCCCAGCATTTT,CASSQDKGTDINQPQHF
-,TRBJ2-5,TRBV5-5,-,TGTGCCAGCAGCGGCACAGGAGCACAAGAGACCCAGTACTTC,CASSGTGAQETQYF
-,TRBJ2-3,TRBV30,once,TGTGCCTGGAGTCGAGGAGGGCCTACAGATACGCAGTATTTT,CAWSRGGPTDTQYF
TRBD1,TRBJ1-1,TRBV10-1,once,TGCGCCAGCAGTATGGGACAGGGTTTCCCTGAAGCTTTCTTT,CASSMGQGFPEAFF
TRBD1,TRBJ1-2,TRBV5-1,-,TGCGCCAGCAGCTCCGGGACAGGGGGGATCTTGATCGGTGGCTACACCTTC,CASSSGTGGILIGGYTF
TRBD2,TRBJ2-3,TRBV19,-,TGTGCCAGTAGTAGTAGCGGGAGGGCCCGGACAGATACGCAGTATTTT,CASSSSGRARTDTQYF
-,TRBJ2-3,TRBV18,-,TGTGCCAGCTCACCAAAGCATAGCGGCACAGATACGCAGTATTTT,CASSPKHSGTDTQYF
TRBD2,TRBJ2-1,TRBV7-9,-,TGTGCCAGCAGCCAGCCTCTTGCTAGCGGAAAAAGCTCCTACAATGAGCAGTTCTTC,CASSQPLASGKSSYNEQFF
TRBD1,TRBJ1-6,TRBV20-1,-,TGCAGTGCTAGTCGGGACAGGGGATCTAATTCACCCCTCCACTTT,CSASRDRGSNSPLHF